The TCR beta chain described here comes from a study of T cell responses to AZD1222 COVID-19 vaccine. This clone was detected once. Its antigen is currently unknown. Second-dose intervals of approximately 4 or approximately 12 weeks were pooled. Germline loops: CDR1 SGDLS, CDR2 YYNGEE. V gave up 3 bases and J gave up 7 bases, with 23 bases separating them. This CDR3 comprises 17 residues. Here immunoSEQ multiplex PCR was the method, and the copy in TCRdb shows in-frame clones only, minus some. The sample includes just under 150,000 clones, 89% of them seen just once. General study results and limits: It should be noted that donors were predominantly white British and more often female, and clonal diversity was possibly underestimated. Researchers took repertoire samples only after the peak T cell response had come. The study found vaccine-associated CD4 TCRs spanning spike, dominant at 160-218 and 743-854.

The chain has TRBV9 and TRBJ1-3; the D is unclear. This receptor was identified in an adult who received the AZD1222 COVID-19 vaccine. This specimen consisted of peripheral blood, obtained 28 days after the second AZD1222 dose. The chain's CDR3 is CASSAPESWQSSNTIYF. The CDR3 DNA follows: TGTGCCAGCAGCGCACCCGAAAGCTGGCAGAGTAGTAACACCATATATTTT.